This entry lists 30 T cell receptor beta chains sequenced from one sample in a study of blood T cell repertoires in COVID-19. Sequencing was performed with immunoSEQ multiplex PCR; in TCRdb, only in-frame clones are kept and a portion is missing. In the table there are some 200,000 clones, roughly four fifths of which are singletons. What was sequenced was peripheral blood. These receptors originate from a human donor with acute or convalescent COVID-19. The donor label of this sample is uncertain.

V gene TRBV27 combines with J gene TRBJ1-1; TRBD1 agrees at 10 bases. Trimming took 1 base from V and 11 from J; bases not matched to a gene: 10. CDR1 and CDR2 from the germline V gene are MNHEY and SMNVEV (reference sequence). There are 15 residues in the CDR3. CDR3 in amino acids: CASSLLGQGNLRAFF. CDR3 DNA sequence: TGTGCCAGCAGTTTATTGGGACAGGGGAATCTTCGGGCTTTCTTT.

The rearrangement links TRBV6-5 to TRBJ2-2, with 10 bases matching TRBD2. The CDR3 consists of 15 residues. Germline V CDR1 and CDR2: MNHEY, SVGAGI. The J segment lost 2 bases and the V segment lost 7 bases, leaving 4 bases of the junction unmatched. The chain's CDR3 is CASTPLAGNTGELFF. The CDR3 nucleotides are TGTGCCAGCACCCCACTAGCGGGAAACACCGGGGAGCTGTTTTTT.

J is TRBJ2-2 and V is TRBV1; the D call in the table, TRBD1, was not verified against the DNA. TRBV1 is classified as a pseudogene. The CDR3 runs to 19 residues. In DNA form, the CDR3 reads TGCACCAGCAGCCAAGAAAGGGACAGGGGATCTCGTCGCACCGGGGAGCTGTTTTTT. Translating it yields CTSSQERDRGSRRTGELFF.

The chain combines TRBV5-1 with TRBJ2-1, with 9 bases that match TRBD2. The germline V gene has CDR1 SGHRS and CDR2 YFSETQ. The trim removed 6 bases at V and 1 base at J, leaving 8 bases unmatched. The CDR3 is made up of 16 amino acids. The CDR3 protein is CASNIAGVRSYNEQFF. The DNA of the CDR3 is TGCGCCAGCAACATAGCGGGAGTCCGGTCCTACAATGAGCAGTTCTTC.

This clone occurred a few times. The chain carries TRBV19 and TRBJ1-2; no reliable D call. Trimming took off 4 bases at V and 8 bases at J, with 17 bases between the two ends. This CDR3 is 14 amino acids long. Per germline, CDR1 LNHDA and CDR2 SQIVND (reference sequence). In DNA form, the CDR3 reads TGTGCCAGTAGTACCCCCTTGTACGAGTACGGCTACACCTTC. Encoded protein: CASSTPLYEYGYTF.

V is TRBV6-5 and J is TRBJ1-5; a possible D gene is TRBD1 (6 bases). Per germline, CDR1 MNHEY and CDR2 SVGAGI. This CDR3 has 15 residues. V was shortened by 0 bases and J by 4 bases, with 10 bases between the two germline ends. The CDR3 DNA sequence: TGTGCCAGCAGTTACTCGGAACAGGGAAATCAGCCCCAGCATTTT. It codes for CASSYSEQGNQPQHF.

V usage is TRBV5-1 and J usage is TRBJ2-7; possible D gene TRBD1, 6 bases. This CDR3 contains 16 residues. V was cut by 5 bases and J by 6 bases, with 24 bases left in between. Germline values: CDR1 SGHRS, CDR2 YFSETQ. CDR3 region: CASRSGASSATTEQYF. CDR3 bases: TGCGCCAGCAGGTCAGGGGCCTCGTCGGCTACTACCGAGCAGTACTTC.

V usage is TRBV9 and J usage is TRBJ1-1; the D gene is possibly TRBD1 (5 bases). V shed 0 bases and J shed 3 bases, with 6 bases lying between them. Germline V gene data show CDR1 as SGDLS and CDR2 as YYNGEE. The CDR3 contains 13 residues. CDR3 amino acids: CASSVAGYTEAFF. CDR3 in DNA: TGTGCCAGCAGCGTAGCAGGGTACACTGAAGCTTTCTTT.

This rearrangement joins TRBV12-3 or TRBV12-4 to TRBJ2-7; 8 bases map to TRBD1. This CDR3 is 13 amino acids long. With 7 bases clipped from V and 6 bases from J, the junction kept 8 bases outside the gene matches. The CDR3 bases are TGTGCCAGCACCCGGGGACAGGCGCTCGAGCAGTACTTC. Protein sequence: CASTRGQALEQYF.

The gene calls are TRBV7-3 and TRBJ2-2, with D possibly matching TRBD2 (6 bases). V shed 7 bases and J shed 4 bases, with 13 bases lying between them. Per germline, CDR1 SGHTA and CDR2 FQGTGA. The CDR3 is 14 amino acids. The CDR3 is CASTLSGFTGELFF. The DNA for the CDR3 is TGTGCCAGCACCCTTAGCGGTTTCACCGGGGAGCTGTTTTTT.

The count of this clone is one. V usage is TRBV19 and J usage is TRBJ2-5, with 8 nucleotides matching TRBD1. Trimming took 5 bases from V and 5 from J; bases not matched to a gene: 10. From germline, CDR1 is LNHDA and CDR2 SQIVND (reference sequence). The CDR3 runs to 15 residues. The DNA for the CDR3 is TGTGCCAGTAGTGGGACGGACAGGGCTTGGGAGACCCAGTACTTC. Residues: CASSGTDRAWETQYF.

The V and J genes are TRBV19 and TRBJ1-5, with 9 bases matching TRBD1. After removal of 1 base from V and 3 bases from J, the junction contained 4 bases not matched to a gene. Germline CDR1 is LNHDA and CDR2 is SQIVND (reference sequence). This CDR3 has 16 amino acids. CDR3 in amino acids: CASSIAGQGNNQPQHF. As DNA, the CDR3 is TGTGCCAGTAGTATAGCGGGACAGGGAAACAATCAGCCCCAGCATTTT.

This clone came up a few times. The chain carries TRBV19 and TRBJ1-4; D ambiguous. The V gene's germline CDR1 is LNHDA and CDR2 SQIVND (reference sequence). This CDR3 spans 15 amino acids. Trimming cost V 1 base and J 7 bases, with 13 bases left between them. The CDR3 DNA reads TGTGCCAGTAGTATAGGAGGGTTCGGTGGTGAAAAACTGTTTTTT. Its protein product is CASSIGGFGGEKLFF.

The chain couples TRBV19 to TRBJ1-1, with D possibly being TRBD1 (6 bases). CDR1 is LNHDA and CDR2 is SQIVND in the germline V gene (reference sequence). The CDR3 is 15 amino acids. V was shortened by 4 bases and J by 1 base, with 13 bases between the two germline ends. In nucleotides, the CDR3 is TGTGCCAGTAGTAAAAGACAGGAGCGGAACACTGAAGCTTTCTTT. This sequence encodes CASSKRQERNTEAFF.

J is TRBJ2-5 and V is TRBV11-2; TRBD2 agrees at 8 bases. CDR3 length: 16 residues. J lost 2 bases, V lost 3 bases, and 8 bases had no gene match. Germline V gene data show CDR1 as SGHAT and CDR2 as FQNNGV. This chain's CDR3 is CASSFPPGGRQETQYF. For the CDR3, the DNA is TGTGCCAGCAGCTTCCCCCCTGGCGGGAGGCAAGAGACCCAGTACTTC.

This clone was seen only once. The V and J genes are TRBV5-1 and TRBJ1-1; 9 positions match TRBD1. V trimming: 1 base; J trimming: 4 bases; junction bases outside the gene matches: 2. Germline V gives CDR1 SGHRS, CDR2 YFSETQ. This CDR3 has 14 amino acids. The DNA for the CDR3 is TGCGCCAGCAGCTTGAGACAGGGGGGCACTGAAGCTTTCTTT. Encoded protein: CASSLRQGGTEAFF.

The CDR3 sequence is CAWSRGQKNTEAFF. The CDR3, as DNA: TGTGCCTGGAGTAGGGGACAGAAGAACACTGAAGCTTTCTTT. This sequence joins TRBV30 and TRBJ1-1, with 7 bases matching TRBD1. Germline V gene lookup returns CDR1 GTSNPN and CDR2 SVGIG (reference sequence). The CDR3 totals 14 residues. Losses at the gene ends were 2 bases for V and 1 base for J; bases not matched to a gene: 4.

This chain's CDR3 is CAWSHRTGNTIYF. The DNA of the CDR3 is TGTGCCTGGAGTCACAGGACTGGAAACACCATATATTTT. The chain links TRBV30 to TRBJ1-3, with D tentatively TRBD1 (5 bases). In germline, CDR1 is GTSNPN, CDR2 SVGIG (reference sequence). The CDR3 runs to 13 residues. With 2 bases removed from V and 2 bases from J, the gap between germline ends came to 7 bases.

This clone was recorded a few times. The chain couples TRBV19 to TRBJ2-2, with 8 positions matching TRBD1. V lost 7 bases, J lost 1 base, and 5 bases stayed unmatched. The CDR3 runs 15 residues. Germline loops: CDR1 LNHDA, CDR2 SQIVND (reference sequence). CDR3 DNA: TGTGCCAGTACGAGACAGGGGTTGAACACCGGGGAGCTGTTTTTT. The encoded protein is CASTRQGLNTGELFF.

This chain links TRBV6-5 with TRBJ2-3; TRBD1 agrees at 10 bases. Germline CDR1 MNHEY, CDR2 SVGAGI. Trimming cost V 4 bases and J 4 bases; bases outside gene matches: 8. The CDR3 has 16 residues. The CDR3 DNA sequence: TGTGCCAGCAGTTCGGATAGGACAGGGGGGCCAGATACGCAGTATTTT. Its translation is CASSSDRTGGPDTQYF.

The CDR3 nucleotides read TGTGCCAGCACGTATAGCAATCAGCCCCAGCATTTT. Protein sequence: CASTYSNQPQHF. The J gene is TRBJ1-5, the V gene TRBV12-3 or TRBV12-4; no clear D. This CDR3 comprises 12 residues. V was pared by 7 bases and J by 0 bases, with 4 bases between.

V is TRBV6-5 and J is TRBJ1-2; D not certain. Trimming took 0 bases from V and 1 from J, leaving 12 bases between them. Looked up from germline, CDR1 is MNHEY and CDR2 is SVGAGI. The CDR3 has 16 amino acids. Here the CDR3 reads CASSYSGQPSNYGYTF. The CDR3 DNA is TGTGCCAGCAGTTACTCTGGGCAGCCGAGTAACTATGGCTACACCTTC.

The chain links TRBV18 to TRBJ1-6; D unclear. The ends were cut back, 1 base at V and 7 bases at J, with 11 bases in the middle. The CDR3 sequence is 15 residues long. Germline CDR1 reads KGHSH; CDR2 reads LQKENI. CDR3 protein: CASSPLLAENSPLHF. The DNA of the CDR3 is TGTGCCAGCTCACCACTCTTGGCAGAAAATTCACCCCTCCACTTT.

This chain uses TRBV19 with TRBJ1-4; D call uncertain. The CDR3 length is 16 residues. With 5 bases removed from V and 0 bases from J, the gap between germline ends came to 13 bases. CDR1 and CDR2 (germline): LNHDA, SQIVND (reference sequence). The CDR3 sequence: CASSPLYSTTNEKLFF. CDR3 nucleotides: TGTGCCAGTAGTCCCCTTTACAGCACAACTAATGAAAAACTGTTTTTT.

The chain combines TRBV18 with TRBJ1-2; 9 positions match TRBD1. The CDR3 runs to 15 residues. J was trimmed by 6 bases and V by 3 bases; bases with no gene match: 8. Germline lookup yields CDR1 KGHSH and CDR2 LQKENI. DNA for the CDR3: TGTGCCAGCTCACCTGAGACAGGGGGTTTGGATGGCTACACCTTC. Translating gives CASSPETGGLDGYTF.

This chain uses TRBV25-1 with TRBJ1-6, with 7 bases lining up with TRBD1. Per germline, CDR1 MGHDK and CDR2 SYGVNS. CDR3 size: 16 residues. Trimming removed 3 bases from V and 6 bases from J; junction bases left unmatched: 8. CDR3 coding DNA: TGTGCCAGCAGTGACCTCCGGCAGGGGGTTAATTCACCCCTCCACTTT. Its translation is CASSDLRQGVNSPLHF. Using reference TRBV25-1 and TRBJ1-6 for the parts outside the CDR3, the full variable domain is EADIYQTPRYLVIGTGKKITLECSQTMGHDKMYWYQQDPGMELHLIHYSYGVNSTEKGDLSSESTVSRIRTEHFPLTLESARPSHTSQYLCASSDLRQGVNSPLHFGNGTRLTVT.

The chain recombines TRBV9 with TRBJ2-1, with 7 bases lining up with TRBD2. Germline values: CDR1 SGDLS, CDR2 YYNGEE. The CDR3 is made up of 15 amino acids. J gave up 6 bases and V 2 bases, and 8 bases lay outside the gene matches. The CDR3 bases are TGTGCCAGCAGCGTGGCTAGCGGAGAAATCAATGAGCAGTTCTTC. Amino acids: CASSVASGEINEQFF.

The V and J genes are TRBV28 and TRBJ1-2, with TRBD1 matching 11 bases. Germline values: CDR1 MDHEN, CDR2 SYDVKM. This CDR3 is 14 amino acids long. With V trimmed by 2 bases and J by 5 bases, 1 base remained unmatched. The CDR3 coding sequence is TGTGCCAGCAGTTTAGGGGACAGGGGGTATGGCTACACCTTC. Translating it yields CASSLGDRGYGYTF.

With regard to this clone: Different DNA sequences within this sample yield the same CDR3. The genes are TRBV10-3 and TRBJ1-2, with D tentatively TRBD1 (5 bases). Deletions cut 4 bases from V and 5 bases from J, with 11 bases between. This CDR3 is 13 amino acids long. The germline V gene encodes CDR1 ENHRY and CDR2 SYGVKD. Here the CDR3 reads CAISGGGSYGYTF. For the CDR3, the DNA is TGTGCCATCAGTGGTGGGGGGAGTTATGGCTACACCTTC.

The V gene is TRBV4-1, the J gene TRBJ2-1; maybe TRBD2 (5 bases). CDR1 MGHRA and CDR2 YSYEKL come from the germline V gene. The V and J ends lost 2 bases and 1 base respectively, with 15 bases between them. The CDR3 covers 17 residues. The CDR3 DNA reads TGCGCCAGCAGCCAACGACAAAGCGGTGCTTCCTACAATGAGCAGTTCTTC. Translated: CASSQRQSGASYNEQFF.